Listed below are T cell receptor beta chains from one sample, sequenced in a study of metastatic and nonmetastatic thyroid tumors. TCRdb re-analyzed the PCR reads using MiXCR. The sample holds 30,000 or so clones, around 25% seen once. Material: blood. The receptors come from a female donor with papillary thyroid cancer or a benign thyroid nodule (not recorded which). Some clones in this sample may be carry-over from other donors' samples. The conserved cysteine and the conserved F or W are not part of the CDR3 here. The D gene is left open where the match is weak.

CDR3: ASSEAWGQGETQY; V: TRBV6-1; J: TRBJ2-5; D: .
CDR3: SAGPEFERDTEAF; V: TRBV20-1; J: TRBJ1-1; D: .
CDR3: ASSVKQGFYGYT; V: TRBV5-4; J: TRBJ1-2; D: .
CDR3: ATGRRKSGTDTQY; V: TRBV24-1; J: TRBJ2-3; D: .
CDR3: ASSRPGGTAQY; V: TRBV6-1; J: TRBJ2-5; D: .
CDR3: ASRGRVEDTQY; V: TRBV6-1; J: TRBJ2-3; D: .
CDR3: ASSLRMEENKY; V: TRBV28; J: TRBJ2-5; D: .
CDR3: ASSLGQGAEQY; V: TRBV5-5; J: TRBJ2-7; D: TRBD1
CDR3: ASSLEGGSSYNEQF; V: TRBV6-1; J: TRBJ2-1; D: .
CDR3: ASSAPRGASDTEY; V: TRBV28; J: TRBJ2-3; D: .
CDR3: ASSSGTAQSYNQTQH; V: TRBV28; J: TRBJ1-5; D: TRBD1
CDR3: ASSLLGCPQH; V: TRBV6-5; J: TRBJ1-5; D: .
CDR3: ASKSGIADTQY; V: TRBV7-2; J: TRBJ2-3; D: TRBD2
CDR3: ASRRLAGHTDTQY; V: TRBV6-1; J: TRBJ2-3; D: TRBD2
CDR3: AWSVGGGYGYT; V: TRBV30; J: TRBJ1-2; D: .
CDR3: ASSWGLAGQDTQY; V: TRBV11-1; J: TRBJ2-3; D: TRBD2
CDR3: ASSGQGALTQY; V: TRBV2; J: TRBJ2-5; D: TRBD1
CDR3: ASSQNNRKNYGYT; V: TRBV3-1; J: TRBJ1-2; D: .
CDR3: ASSRIAGGSYNEQF; V: TRBV11-2; J: TRBJ2-1; D: TRBD2
CDR3: ASSPRDRDTEAF; V: TRBV18; J: TRBJ1-1; D: TRBD1
CDR3: ASSSGQLTYEQY; V: TRBV6-1; J: TRBJ2-7; D: .
CDR3: ASSLEASGSYNEQF; V: TRBV5-4; J: TRBJ2-1; D: TRBD2
CDR3: ASSPMVSPMGWQY; V: TRBV18; J: TRBJ2-7; D: .
CDR3: ASRARGGPLDGYT; V: TRBV6-1; J: TRBJ1-2; D: .
CDR3: ASSEGSFQPQH; V: TRBV19; J: TRBJ1-5; D: .
CDR3: ASSERGTEVYNSPLH; V: TRBV2; J: TRBJ1-6; D: .
CDR3: SARSGAPQETQY; V: TRBV20-1; J: TRBJ2-5; D: .
CDR3: AVSGIGIGMNTEAF; V: TRBV28; J: TRBJ1-1; D: .
CDR3: ASSSGEISSYNEQF; V: TRBV7-9; J: TRBJ2-1; D: .
CDR3: ASSRRQGQGNTEAF; V: TRBV6-9; J: TRBJ1-1; D: TRBD1
CDR3: ASSYSGTGNYEQY; V: TRBV6-6; J: TRBJ2-7; D: TRBD1
CDR3: ASSESGGADTQY; V: TRBV6-4; J: TRBJ2-3; D: TRBD2
CDR3: ATSDFRTKGEKLF; V: TRBV24-1; J: TRBJ1-4; D: .
CDR3: ASIFSPVCEQY; V: TRBV6-5; J: TRBJ2-7; D: .
CDR3: ASSQIRGWETEAF; V: TRBV4-2; J: TRBJ1-1; D: .
CDR3: ASRIRSGRDEQY; V: TRBV6-2/TRBV6-3; J: TRBJ2-7; D: TRBD2
CDR3: ASSPSGMNEQF; V: TRBV14; J: TRBJ2-1; D: TRBD2
CDR3: ASSLDSGSVTDTQY; V: TRBV28; J: TRBJ2-3; D: TRBD2
CDR3: ASSVTDPAF; V: TRBV6-1; J: TRBJ1-1; D: .
CDR3: ASSPPSSYTEAF; V: TRBV18; J: TRBJ1-1; D: .
CDR3: ASSVDNRGGEQY; V: TRBV9; J: TRBJ2-7; D: .
CDR3: SARDAAGRGNQPQH; V: TRBV20-1; J: TRBJ1-5; D: .
CDR3: ASSLRPGLAGGPSYEQY; V: TRBV5-1; J: TRBJ2-7; D: TRBD2
CDR3: ARRLPPTSGHNEQF; V: TRBV5-1; J: TRBJ2-1; D: TRBD2
CDR3: AWSVQDYGYT; V: TRBV30; J: TRBJ1-2; D: .
CDR3: ASSTAGFAEGYSIQY; V: TRBV12-3/TRBV12-4; J: TRBJ2-4; D: .
CDR3: SARLPGQGMGQY; V: TRBV20-1; J: TRBJ2-7; D: .
CDR3: ASTTGTSYNEQF; V: TRBV9; J: TRBJ2-1; D: .
CDR3: ASNNTAYEQY; V: TRBV27; J: TRBJ2-7; D: .
CDR3: ASSRLAGHNEQF; V: TRBV6-2/TRBV6-3; J: TRBJ2-1; D: TRBD2
CDR3: ASTVLGELF; V: TRBV10-2; J: TRBJ2-2; D: .